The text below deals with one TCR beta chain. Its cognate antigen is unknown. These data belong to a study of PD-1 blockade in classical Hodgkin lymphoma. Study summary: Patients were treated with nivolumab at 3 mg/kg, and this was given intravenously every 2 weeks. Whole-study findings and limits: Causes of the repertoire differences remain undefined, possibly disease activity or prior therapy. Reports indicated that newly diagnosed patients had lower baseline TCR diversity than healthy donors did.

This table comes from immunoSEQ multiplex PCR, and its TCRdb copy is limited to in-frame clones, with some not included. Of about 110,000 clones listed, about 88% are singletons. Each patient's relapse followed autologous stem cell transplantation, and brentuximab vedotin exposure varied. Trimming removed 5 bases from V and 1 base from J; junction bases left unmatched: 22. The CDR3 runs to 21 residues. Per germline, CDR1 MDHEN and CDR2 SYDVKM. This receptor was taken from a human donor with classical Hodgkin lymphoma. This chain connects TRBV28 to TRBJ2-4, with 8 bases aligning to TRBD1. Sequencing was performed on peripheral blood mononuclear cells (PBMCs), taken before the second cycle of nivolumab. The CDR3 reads CASSPHLGQGGRAAAKNIQYF. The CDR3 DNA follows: TGTGCCAGCAGTCCGCACCTTGGACAGGGAGGACGAGCAGCGGCCAAAAACATTCAGTACTTC.